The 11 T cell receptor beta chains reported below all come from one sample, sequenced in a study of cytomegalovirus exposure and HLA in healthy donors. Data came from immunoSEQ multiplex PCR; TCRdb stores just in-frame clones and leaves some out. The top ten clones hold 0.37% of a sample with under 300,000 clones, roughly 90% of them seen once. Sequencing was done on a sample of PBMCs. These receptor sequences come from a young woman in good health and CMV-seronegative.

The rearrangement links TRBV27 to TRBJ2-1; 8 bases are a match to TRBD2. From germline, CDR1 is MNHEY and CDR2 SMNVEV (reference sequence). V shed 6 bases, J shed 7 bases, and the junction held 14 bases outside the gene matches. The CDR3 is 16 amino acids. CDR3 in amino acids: CASSPGFSGGLNEQFF. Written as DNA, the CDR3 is TGTGCCAGCAGCCCTGGGTTCAGCGGGGGTTTAAATGAGCAGTTCTTC.

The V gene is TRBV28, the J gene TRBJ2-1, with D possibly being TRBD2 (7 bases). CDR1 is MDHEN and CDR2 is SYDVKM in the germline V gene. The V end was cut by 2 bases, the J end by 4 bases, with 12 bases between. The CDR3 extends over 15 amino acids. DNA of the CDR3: TGTGCCAGCAGTTTAGGGGGGGGCTCATACAATGAGCAGTTCTTC. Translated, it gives CASSLGGGSYNEQFF.

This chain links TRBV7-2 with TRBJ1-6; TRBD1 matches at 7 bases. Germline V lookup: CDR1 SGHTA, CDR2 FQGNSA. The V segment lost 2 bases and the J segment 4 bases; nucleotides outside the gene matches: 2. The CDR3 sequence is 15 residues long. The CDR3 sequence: CASSLPTGYNSPLHF. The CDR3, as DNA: TGTGCCAGCAGCTTACCGACAGGGTATAATTCACCCCTCCACTTT. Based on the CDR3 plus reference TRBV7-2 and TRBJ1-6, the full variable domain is GAGVSQSPSNKVTEKGKDVELRCDPISGHTALYWYRQSLGQGLEFLIYFQGNSAPDKSGLPSDRFSAERTGGSVSTLTIQRTQQEDSAVYLCASSLPTGYNSPLHFGNGTRLTVT.

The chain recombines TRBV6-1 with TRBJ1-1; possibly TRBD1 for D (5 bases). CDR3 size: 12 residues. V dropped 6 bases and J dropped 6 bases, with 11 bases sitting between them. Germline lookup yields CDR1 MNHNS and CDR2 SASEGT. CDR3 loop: CASSPGLSEAFF. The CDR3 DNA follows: TGTGCCAGCAGCCCGGGACTCTCTGAAGCTTTCTTT.

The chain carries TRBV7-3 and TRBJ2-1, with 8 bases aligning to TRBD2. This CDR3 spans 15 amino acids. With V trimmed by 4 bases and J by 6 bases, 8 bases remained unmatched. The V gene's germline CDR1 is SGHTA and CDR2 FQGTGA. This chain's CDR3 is CASSSSLAGGNEQFF. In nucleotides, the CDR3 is TGTGCCAGCAGCTCCTCCTTGGCGGGGGGCAATGAGCAGTTCTTC.

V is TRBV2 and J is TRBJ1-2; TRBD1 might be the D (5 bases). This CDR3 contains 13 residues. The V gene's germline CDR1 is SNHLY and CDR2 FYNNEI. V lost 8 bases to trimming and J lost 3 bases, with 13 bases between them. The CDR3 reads CASAAGEDYGYTF. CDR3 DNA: TGTGCCAGCGCCGCGGGGGAGGACTATGGCTACACCTTC.

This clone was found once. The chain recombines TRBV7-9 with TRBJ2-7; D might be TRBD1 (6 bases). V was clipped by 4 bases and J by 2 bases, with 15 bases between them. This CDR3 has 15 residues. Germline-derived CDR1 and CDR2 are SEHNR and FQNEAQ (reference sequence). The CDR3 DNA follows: TGTGCCAGCAGCTCAGGGTCAGGGGAAACCTACGAGCAGTACTTC. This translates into CASSSGSGETYEQYF.

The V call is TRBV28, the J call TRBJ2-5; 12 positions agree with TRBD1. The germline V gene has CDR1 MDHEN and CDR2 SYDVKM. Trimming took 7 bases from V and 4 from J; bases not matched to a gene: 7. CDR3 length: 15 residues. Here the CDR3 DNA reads TGTGCCAGCAACACCGGGACAGGGGGCGGAGAGACCCAGTACTTC. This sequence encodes CASNTGTGGGETQYF. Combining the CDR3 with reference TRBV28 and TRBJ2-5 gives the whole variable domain DVKVTQSSRYLVKRTGEKVFLECVQDMDHENMFWYRQDPGLGLRLIYFSYDVKMKEKGDIPEGYSVSREKKERFSLILESASTNQTSMYLCASNTGTGGGETQYFGPGTRLLVL.

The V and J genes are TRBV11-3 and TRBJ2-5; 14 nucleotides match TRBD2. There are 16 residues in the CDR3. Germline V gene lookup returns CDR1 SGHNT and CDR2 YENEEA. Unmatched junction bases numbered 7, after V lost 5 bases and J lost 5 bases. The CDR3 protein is CASSARLAGGLETQYF. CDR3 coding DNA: TGTGCCAGCAGCGCCAGACTAGCGGGGGGGTTGGAGACCCAGTACTTC.

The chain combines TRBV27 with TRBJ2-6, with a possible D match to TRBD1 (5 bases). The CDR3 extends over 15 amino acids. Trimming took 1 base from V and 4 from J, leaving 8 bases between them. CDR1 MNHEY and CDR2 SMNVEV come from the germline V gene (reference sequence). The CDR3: CASSLYRPGANVLTF. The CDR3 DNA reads TGTGCCAGCAGTTTATACAGGCCGGGGGCCAACGTCCTGACTTTC.

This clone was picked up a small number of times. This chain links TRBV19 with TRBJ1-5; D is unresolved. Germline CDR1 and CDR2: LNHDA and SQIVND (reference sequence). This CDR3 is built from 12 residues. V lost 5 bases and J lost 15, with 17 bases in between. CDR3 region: CASSAREGFRHF. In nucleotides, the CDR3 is TGTGCCAGTAGTGCCCGGGAAGGATTTCGGCATTTT.